A selection of T cell receptor beta chains follows, all from one sample in a study of CD8 T cells in ankylosing spondylitis. TCRdb re-called the 5' RACE reads through MiXCR, storing one row per CDR3 protein. The sample lists roughly 200,000 distinct CDR3 sequences; more than 25% were seen once. Sequenced material: blood, either unsorted or a sorted T cell fraction (not recorded which). These receptors were obtained from a male donor with ankylosing spondylitis or in good health (not recorded which). The CDR3 runs from the conserved cysteine through the conserved F or W.

>TRBV2
CASDTGQGSGQPQHF
>TRBV7-2
CASSLSSAGAYNEQFF
>TRBV29-1
CSVEVGLAGQYF
>TRBV29-1
CSVPTERPSTDTQYF
>TRBV12-3/TRBV12-4
CASSLVRLYNEQFF
>TRBV10-3
CAIKAGTGETEAFF
>TRBV5-1
CASRRSGTNTEAFF
>TRBV7-6
CASSSGSGKETQYF
>TRBV7-9
CASSRQGVNEKLFF
>TRBV5-1
CASSSNREWGTKNIQYF
>TRBV29-1
CSARNVSSYNEQFF
>TRBV5-1
CASAGGQTSYEQYF
>TRBV6-5
CASSYSTTGRSYEQYF
>TRBV5-1
CASSLFGPDTGELFF
>TRBV9
CASSPVPTENTEAFF
>TRBV6-2/TRBV6-3
CASSYPSTVSSYEQYF
>TRBV7-2
CASSPQRAGSGANVLTF
>TRBV20-1
CSATAKNTQYF
>TRBV12-3/TRBV12-4
CASMGVQNTEAFF
>TRBV12-3/TRBV12-4
CASSLSRNQPQHF
>TRBV6-6
CASRSDRGHEQYF
>TRBV9
CASSTSDEYGYTF
>TRBV20-1
CSATRGTGNEQYF
>TRBV20-1
CSAANSGTSYPEQYF
>TRBV7-3
CASSYGTQDSPLHF
>TRBV12-1
CASSIHQGSLRPGANVLTF
>TRBV3-1
CASSQQPSNQPQHF
>TRBV20-1
CSARSLSDRNTEAFF
>TRBV11-2
CASSLDLAGNEQFF
>TRBV25-1
CASSEYGSGSGNEQFF
>TRBV21-1
CASDGTGGWITGELFF
>TRBV5-6
CASSPLEGTEAFF
>TRBV7-2
CASSLGLAVVDTQYF
>TRBV29-1
CSVVGATEAFF
>TRBV5-5
CASSLSGFGTYNSPLHF
>TRBV18
CASSSTGQGGIEQYF
>TRBV5-5
CASSLEAEYLDTQYF
>TRBV10-3
CAISPTQPYEQYF
>TRBV10-3
CAISEPPNEQYF
>TRBV5-1
CASSLQGGVNEQFF
>TRBV5-1
CASSLDQGAYEQYF
>TRBV20-1
CSAEQGSSLDTQYF
>TRBV20-1
CSASVVTDTQYF
>TRBV11-2
CASSSTGGGETQYF
>TRBV29-1
CSAHLAGGGYEQYF
>TRBV7-6
CASSLGTGRETQYF
>TRBV20-1
CSAWGSGPSTDTQYF
>TRBV10-3
CATLPRQGTYEQYF
>TRBV12-3/TRBV12-4
CASSSLAGGRNEQYF